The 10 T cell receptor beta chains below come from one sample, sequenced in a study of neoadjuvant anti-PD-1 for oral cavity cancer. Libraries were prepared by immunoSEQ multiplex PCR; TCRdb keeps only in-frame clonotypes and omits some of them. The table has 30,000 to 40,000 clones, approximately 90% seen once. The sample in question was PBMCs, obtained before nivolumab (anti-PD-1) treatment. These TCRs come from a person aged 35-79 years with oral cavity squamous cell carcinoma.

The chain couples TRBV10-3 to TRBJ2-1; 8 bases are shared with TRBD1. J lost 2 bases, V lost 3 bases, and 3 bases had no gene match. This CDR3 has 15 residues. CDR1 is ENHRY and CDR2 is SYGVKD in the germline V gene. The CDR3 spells CAISDRDRPYNEQFF. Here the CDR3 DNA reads TGTGCCATCAGTGACCGGGACAGGCCCTACAATGAGCAGTTCTTC.

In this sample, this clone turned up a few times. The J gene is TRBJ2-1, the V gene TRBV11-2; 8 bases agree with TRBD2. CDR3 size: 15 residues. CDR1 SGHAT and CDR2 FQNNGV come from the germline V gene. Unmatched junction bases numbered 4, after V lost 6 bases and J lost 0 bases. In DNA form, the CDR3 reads TGTGCCAGCAGAGGCGGGGGGAGCTCCTACAATGAGCAGTTCTTC. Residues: CASRGGGSSYNEQFF.

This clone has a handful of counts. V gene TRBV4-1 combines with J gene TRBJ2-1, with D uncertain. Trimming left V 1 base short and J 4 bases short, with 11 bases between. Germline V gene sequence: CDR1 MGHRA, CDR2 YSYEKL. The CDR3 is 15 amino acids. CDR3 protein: CASSQGEQNYNEQFF. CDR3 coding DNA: TGCGCCAGCAGCCAAGGGGAACAAAATTACAATGAGCAGTTCTTC.

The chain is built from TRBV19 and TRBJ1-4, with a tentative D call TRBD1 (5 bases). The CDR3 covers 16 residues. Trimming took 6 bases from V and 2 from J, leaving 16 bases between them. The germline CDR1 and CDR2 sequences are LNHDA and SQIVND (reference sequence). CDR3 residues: CASSSPAGGTNEKLFF. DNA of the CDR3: TGTGCCAGTAGCTCCCCCGCGGGGGGGACTAATGAAAAACTGTTTTTT.

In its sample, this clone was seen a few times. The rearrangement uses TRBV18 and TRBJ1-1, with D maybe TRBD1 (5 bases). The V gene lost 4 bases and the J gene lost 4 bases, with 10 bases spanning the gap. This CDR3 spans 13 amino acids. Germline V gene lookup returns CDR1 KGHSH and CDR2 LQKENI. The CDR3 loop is CASSQLRGTEAFF. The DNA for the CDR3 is TGTGCCAGCTCACAATTAAGGGGCACTGAAGCTTTCTTT.

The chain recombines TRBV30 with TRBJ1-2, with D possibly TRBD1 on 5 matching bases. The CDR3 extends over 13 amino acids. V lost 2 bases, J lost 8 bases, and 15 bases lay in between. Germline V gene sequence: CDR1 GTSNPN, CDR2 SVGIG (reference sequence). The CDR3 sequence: CAWSRDRPFGYTF. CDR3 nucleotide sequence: TGTGCCTGGAGTAGGGACCGTCCCTTCGGCTACACCTTC.

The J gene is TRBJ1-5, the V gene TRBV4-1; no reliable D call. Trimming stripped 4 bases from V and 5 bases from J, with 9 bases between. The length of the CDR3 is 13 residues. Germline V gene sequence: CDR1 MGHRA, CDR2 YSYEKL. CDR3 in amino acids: CASSPTVDQPQHF. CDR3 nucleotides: TGCGCCAGCAGCCCAACGGTGGATCAGCCCCAGCATTTT.

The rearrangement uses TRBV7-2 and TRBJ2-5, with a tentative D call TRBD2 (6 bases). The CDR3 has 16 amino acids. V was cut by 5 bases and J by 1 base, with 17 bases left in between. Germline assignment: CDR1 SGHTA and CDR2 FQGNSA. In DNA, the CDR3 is TGTGCCAGCAGCCTTCGGAGGCTAGCGACCCAAGAGACCCAGTACTTC. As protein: CASSLRRLATQETQYF.

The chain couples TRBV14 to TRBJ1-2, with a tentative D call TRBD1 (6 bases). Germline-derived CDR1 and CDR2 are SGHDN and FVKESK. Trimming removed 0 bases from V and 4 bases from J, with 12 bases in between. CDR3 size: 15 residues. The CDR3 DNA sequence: TGTGCCAGCAGCCAAGATCTTACAGGGTCCTATGGCTACACCTTC. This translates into CASSQDLTGSYGYTF.

The CDR3 nucleotides are TGTGCCAGCAGTGGCGACTCCGGGGGGGGAGATACGCAGTATTTT. Its protein product is CASSGDSGGGDTQYF. The rearrangement uses TRBV2 and TRBJ2-3, with 8 bases lining up with TRBD2. CDR1 is SNHLY and CDR2 is FYNNEI in the germline V gene. The J segment lost 5 bases and the V segment lost 4 bases, leaving 8 bases of the junction unmatched. The CDR3 covers 15 residues.